The clone carrying this T cell receptor (beta chain) was recorded a few times. The antigen remains undetermined. Germline V gene data show CDR1 as SGHKS and CDR2 as YYEKEE (reference sequence). Trimming removed 3 bases at V and 1 base at J, with 14 bases between. The CDR3 length is 16 residues. These data belong to a study of neoadjuvant anti-PD-1 for oral cavity cancer. Study-wide findings and caveats: Greater tumor shrinkage accompanied bigger post-treatment sizes of preexisting clones.

These newly diagnosed stage II-IVA oral cavity squamous cell carcinoma patients had no prior systemic or radiation treatment. Assay used: immunoSEQ multiplex PCR; TCRdb lists only in-frame clones, some missing. The profile shows about 7,200 clones, 60% of them singletons. The chain links TRBV5-5 to TRBJ1-5; D is possibly TRBD1 (6 bases). The clonotype comes from a person aged 35 to 85 with oral cavity squamous cell carcinoma. Sequencing used tumor tissue, obtained before nivolumab (anti-PD-1) treatment. The CDR3 spells CASSSTLQGSNQPQHF. The CDR3 nucleotides read TGTGCCAGCAGCTCAACCCTACAGGGAAGCAATCAGCCCCAGCATTTT. Complete variable domain (other parts from reference TRBV5-5 and TRBJ1-5): DAGVTQSPTHLIKTRGQQVTLRCSPISGHKSVSWYQQVLGQGPQFIFQYYEKEERGRGNFPDRFSARQFPNYSSELNVNALLLGDSALYLCASSSTLQGSNQPQHFGDGTRLSIL.